Listed below are T cell receptor beta chains from one sample, sequenced in a study of CD8 T cells in Susac syndrome. TCRdb independently ran MiXCR on the immunoSEQ multiplex PCR reads; one entry per CDR3 protein. The data hold about 69,000 distinct CDR3 sequences, with 91% observed a single time. The material sequenced was CD8+ T cells from PBMCs. The receptors were sampled from a human donor with multiple sclerosis. CDR3s include the opening cysteine and the closing phenylalanine or tryptophan. The D gene is left open where the match is weak. Clone size is given for some rows only: seen once, a few or many times, or a class if the clone is expanded.

TRBV19	-	-	TRBJ2-1	CASSMTSPNEQFF	TGTGCCAGTAGTATGACTAGTCCCAATGAGCAGTTCTTC
TRBV10-3	-	TRBD2	TRBJ2-5	CAISLAGGPEETQYF	TGTGCCATCAGTCTAGCGGGAGGGCCGGAAGAGACCCAGTACTTC
TRBV19	-	-	TRBJ2-3	CASSIKTADTQYF	TGTGCCAGTAGTATAAAGACAGCAGATACGCAGTATTTT
TRBV5-6	once	-	TRBJ2-7	CASSPGTGRYEQYF	TGTGCCAGCAGCCCGGGGACTGGAAGGTACGAGCAGTACTTC
TRBV20-1	-	TRBD1	TRBJ2-1	CSARNYRGSYNEQFF	TGCAGTGCTAGAAACTACAGGGGGTCCTACAATGAGCAGTTCTTC
TRBV23-1	-	TRBD1	TRBJ1-2	CASRDRSYGYTF	TGCGCCAGCAGGGACAGGAGCTATGGCTACACCTTC
TRBV2	-	-	TRBJ2-5	CASRDRQVKETQYF	TGTGCCAGCAGGGACCGACAGGTGAAAGAGACCCAGTACTTC
TRBV5-4	-	TRBD2	TRBJ2-7	CASSQWGGSYEQYF	TGTGCCAGCAGCCAATGGGGGGGGTCCTACGAGCAGTACTTC
TRBV2	-	TRBD1	TRBJ2-5	CASTHRTGVEETQYF	TGTGCCAGCACCCATCGGACAGGGGTGGAGGAGACCCAGTACTTC
TRBV20-1	-	-	TRBJ2-2	CSAIDRTNTGELFF	TGCAGTGCGATAGACAGAACGAACACCGGGGAGCTGTTTTTT
TRBV9	-	-	TRBJ1-1	CASSVDRGGYTEAFF	TGTGCCAGCAGCGTAGATAGGGGCGGGTACACTGAAGCTTTCTTT